The next 32 T cell receptor beta chains were all read from a single sample in a study of T-cell reconstitution after alpha-beta-depleted transplantation in children. Preparing the TCRbeta library involved the use of unique molecular identifiers. One entry per CDR3 protein, called by TCRdb with MiXCR from the PCR reads. The sample comprises over 550,000 distinct CDR3 sequences, over 9.5% of which are singletons, and less than 5% rests with the top ten. The specimen was PBMCs from the stem cell graft donor, collected from the stem cell graft. The receptors derive from a human donor who donated a stem cell graft to a child with acute myeloid leukemia.

This clonotype was detected a few times. The CDR3 here is CSASHQAVGSETQYF. The CDR3 nucleotides read TGCAGTGCTAGTCATCAGGCTGTAGGATCAGAGACCCAGTACTTC. The chain carries TRBV20-1 and TRBJ2-5; no reliable D call. The germline V gene encodes CDR1 DFQATT and CDR2 SNEGSKA (reference sequence). This CDR3 spans 15 amino acids. V was pared by 3 bases and J by 4 bases, with 18 bases between.

The V call is TRBV7-4, the J call TRBJ2-5; TRBD1 agrees at 9 bases. CDR1 SGHVT and CDR2 SQSDAQ come from the germline V gene. V shed 4 bases, J shed 4 bases, and the junction held 10 bases outside the gene matches. The CDR3 contains 16 residues. The CDR3 protein is CASSCQEQGAGETQYF. DNA of the CDR3: TGTGCCAGCAGCTGTCAGGAACAGGGGGCGGGAGAGACCCAGTACTTC.

This chain uses TRBV7-2 with TRBJ2-7, with TRBD2 matching over 8 bases. This CDR3 contains 15 residues. The germline gives CDR1 SGHTA, CDR2 FQGNSA. Trimming cost V 5 bases and J 7 bases; bases outside gene matches: 13. The CDR3 sequence: CASSLTSGASVEQYF. CDR3 DNA: TGTGCCAGCAGCCTTACTAGCGGCGCCTCGGTAGAGCAGTACTTC.

At least ten counts were recorded for this clonotype. The junction departs from the called germline gene at one end, perhaps through a read error. This chain connects TRBV6-1 to TRBJ1-1, with 12 bases that match TRBD1. Germline V gene data show CDR1 as MNHNS and CDR2 as SASEGT. This CDR3 is 12 amino acids long. The DNA of the CDR3 is TGTGCCAGCCGGGGACAGGGGGCTGACGCTTTCTTT. It translates to CASRGQGADAFF.

This sequence joins TRBV18 and TRBJ2-6, with D unresolved. The CDR3 has 15 amino acids. The germline V and J ends were trimmed by 3 bases and 4 bases, with 10 bases remaining between them. Germline V lookup: CDR1 KGHSH, CDR2 LQKENI. CDR3 sequence (DNA): TGTGCCAGCTCACCTGGAGTTGCAGGGGCCAACGTCCTGACTTTC. This codes for CASSPGVAGANVLTF.

The chain employs TRBV12-3 or TRBV12-4 and TRBJ2-5; tentatively, D is TRBD1 (8 bases). The germline V and J ends were trimmed by 5 bases and 7 bases, with 17 bases remaining between them. The CDR3 has 14 residues. DNA for the CDR3: TGTGCCAGCAGTAGCCCGGACAGGGAGGGGACCCAGTACTTC. Amino acids: CASSSPDREGTQYF.

The gene calls are TRBV7-9 and TRBJ2-7, with D hard to call. The CDR3 runs 14 residues. V was shortened by 0 bases and J by 4 bases, with 10 bases between the two germline ends. Germline-derived CDR1 and CDR2 are SEHNR and FQNEAQ (reference sequence). The CDR3 region is CASSLAWAEYEQYF. In nucleotides, the CDR3 is TGTGCCAGCAGCTTAGCGTGGGCAGAGTACGAGCAGTACTTC.

This clonotype was seen more than once but under ten times. The V and J genes are TRBV2 and TRBJ1-6; 10 positions match TRBD1. Germline CDR1 and CDR2: SNHLY and FYNNEI. V lost 6 bases, J lost 12 bases, and 5 bases stayed unmatched. There are 13 residues in the CDR3. The CDR3 reads CASRAGTGEPLHF. CDR3 nucleotides: TGTGCCAGCAGGGCCGGGACAGGGGAACCCCTCCACTTT.

The chain carries TRBV27 and TRBJ1-2; unclear D gene. Trimming removed 6 bases from V and 1 base from J, with 18 bases in between. CDR1 MNHEY and CDR2 SMNVEV come from the germline V gene (reference sequence). CDR3 length: 16 amino acids. DNA for the CDR3: TGTGCCAGCAGACGCACCCCGGGCTTCTTTAACTATGGCTACACCTTC. This sequence encodes CASRRTPGFFNYGYTF.

This clonotype was picked up a small number of times. The chain carries TRBV6-2 or TRBV6-3 and TRBJ2-7, with 7 bases matching TRBD1. From germline, CDR1 is MNHEY and CDR2 SVGEGT. V lost 0 bases and J lost 3; bases outside the gene matches: 11. This CDR3 contains 17 residues. The CDR3 sequence: CASSYSRGLGQLYEQYF. In DNA form, the CDR3 reads TGTGCCAGCAGTTACTCGAGGGGGCTGGGACAGCTCTACGAGCAGTACTTC.

This chain joins TRBV20-1 and TRBJ1-2, with a weak D call TRBD1 (5 bases). Trimming left V 6 bases short and J 1 base short, with 9 bases between. The CDR3 totals 12 residues. Germline V gene lookup returns CDR1 DFQATT and CDR2 SNEGSKA (reference sequence). The CDR3 here is CSATTVNYGYTF. CDR3 in DNA: TGCAGTGCCACGACAGTTAACTATGGCTACACCTTC.

The rearrangement joins TRBV5-1 to TRBJ1-1; 11 bases match TRBD1. The junction had 3 bases not matched to a gene; V was cut back by 3 bases and J by 5 bases. Looked up from germline, CDR1 is SGHRS and CDR2 is YFSETQ. The CDR3 length is 14 residues. CDR3 sequence: CASSWGQGETEAFF. CDR3 DNA sequence: TGCGCCAGCAGCTGGGGACAGGGGGAAACTGAAGCTTTCTTT.

Only a few counts were recorded for this clonotype. The CDR3 spells CASSFGRGTSGPDTQYF. The CDR3 DNA follows: TGTGCCAGCAGCTTCGGGAGGGGGACTAGCGGCCCAGATACGCAGTATTTT. The genes are TRBV7-2 and TRBJ2-3, with 11 bases aligning to TRBD2. This CDR3 is 17 amino acids long. V dropped 3 bases and J dropped 4; count of bases not matched to a gene: 9. The germline V gene encodes CDR1 SGHTA and CDR2 FQGNSA.

This clonotype appeared a few times. This rearrangement joins TRBV7-2 to TRBJ2-1, with 10 positions matching TRBD2. The germline V gene encodes CDR1 SGHTA and CDR2 FQGNSA. V gave up 6 bases and J gave up 5 bases; unmatched junction bases: 13. There are 17 residues in the CDR3. For the CDR3, the DNA is TGTGCCAGCAGGCCCAGCGGGAGGGCGAACGTCGACAATGAGCAGTTCTTC. This encodes CASRPSGRANVDNEQFF.

This clonotype appeared many times. The V and J genes are TRBV7-6 and TRBJ2-7; 9 bases align to TRBD1. The CDR3 spans 16 residues. V was pared by 5 bases and J by 3 bases, with 11 bases of the junction left unmatched. The germline V gene has CDR1 SGHVS and CDR2 FNYEAQ. This chain's CDR3 is CASSPTRGQGIYEQYF. For the CDR3, the DNA is TGTGCCAGCAGCCCGACGAGGGGACAGGGAATCTACGAGCAGTACTTC. Full variable domain (outside the CDR3, taken from reference TRBV7-6 and TRBJ2-7): GAGVSQSPRYKVTKRGQDVALRCDPISGHVSLYWYRQALGQGPEFLTYFNYEAQQDKSGLPNDRFSAERPEGSISTLTIQRTEQRDSAMYRCASSPTRGQGIYEQYFGPGTRLTVT.

The sample holds a few counts of this clonotype. The chain is built from TRBV7-2 and TRBJ1-5; no reliable D call. The CDR3 contains 14 residues. Between the trimmed V and J ends, which lost 6 bases and 1 base, there was a span of 10 bases. Germline V gene data show CDR1 as SGHTA and CDR2 as FQGNSA. The CDR3 region is CASRKEGSNQPQHF. As DNA, the CDR3 is TGTGCCAGCAGAAAGGAAGGGAGCAATCAGCCCCAGCATTTT. Supplemented by reference TRBV7-2 and TRBJ1-5, the full variable domain reads GAGVSQSPSNKVTEKGKDVELRCDPISGHTALYWYRQSLGQGLEFLIYFQGNSAPDKSGLPSDRFSAERTGGSVSTLTIQRTQQEDSAVYLCASRKEGSNQPQHFGDGTRLSIL.

The chain recombines TRBV30 with TRBJ2-1; D possibly corresponds to TRBD2 (5 bases). The CDR3 sequence is 15 residues long. V was shortened by 1 base and J by 0 bases, with 10 bases between the two germline ends. In germline, CDR1 is GTSNPN, CDR2 SVGIG (reference sequence). This CDR3 reads CAWSAGLLSYNEQFF. The CDR3 nucleotides read TGTGCCTGGAGTGCAGGACTTCTCTCCTACAATGAGCAGTTCTTC.

The chain has TRBV2 and TRBJ2-3, with D maybe TRBD1 (6 bases). Germline loops: CDR1 SNHLY, CDR2 FYNNEI. Trimming removed 9 bases at V and 2 bases at J, with 15 bases between. The CDR3 totals 14 residues. CDR3 DNA sequence: TGTGCCAGTCATCACAGGGAGACCACAGATACGCAGTATTTT. The encoded protein is CASHHRETTDTQYF.

This clonotype was recorded a few times. The chain employs TRBV7-9 and TRBJ2-3, with 9 bases identical to TRBD1. With 2 bases clipped from V and 4 bases from J, the junction kept 4 bases outside the gene matches. The germline gives CDR1 SEHNR, CDR2 FQNEAQ (reference sequence). The CDR3 is made up of 15 amino acids. The CDR3 spells CASSLRDRDPDTQYF. For the CDR3, the DNA is TGTGCCAGCAGCTTAAGGGACAGGGACCCAGATACGCAGTATTTT.

At least ten counts were recorded for this clonotype. The chain links TRBV6-5 to TRBJ2-1, with 7 bases matching TRBD2. The CDR3 is 16 amino acids. Germline CDR1 is MNHEY and CDR2 is SVGAGI. V was pared by 8 bases and J by 4 bases, with 14 bases of the junction left unmatched. CDR3 region: CASGLRLGGSYNEQFF. For the CDR3, the DNA is TGTGCCAGCGGACTCCGTTTGGGCGGGAGTTACAATGAGCAGTTCTTC.

The sample holds a few counts of this clonotype. The chain recombines TRBV28 with TRBJ1-1; no clear D. This CDR3 spans 11 amino acids. The V gene's germline CDR1 is MDHEN and CDR2 SYDVKM. Here the CDR3 DNA reads TGTGCGACCCAAGTGAACACTGAAGCTTTCTTT. The encoded protein is CATQVNTEAFF.

Only a few counts were recorded for this clonotype. V and J are TRBV7-9 and TRBJ1-1; 8 bases map to TRBD1. In germline, CDR1 is SEHNR, CDR2 FQNEAQ (reference sequence). V lost 3 bases and J lost 1; bases outside the gene matches: 4. This CDR3 has 15 residues. CDR3 sequence (DNA): TGTGCCAGCAGCTTGGGGACAGGAGAGAACACTGAAGCTTTCTTT. It specifies CASSLGTGENTEAFF.

This clonotype was seen at least ten times. The chain uses TRBV2 and TRBJ2-7, with 8 positions matching TRBD1. Unmatched junction bases numbered 6, after V lost 5 bases and J lost 3 bases. CDR3 length equals 14 residues. From germline, CDR1 is SNHLY and CDR2 FYNNEI. The CDR3 region has the DNA TGTGCCAGCAGTTACTCCGGGACAGGCTACGAGCAGTACTTC. Encoded protein: CASSYSGTGYEQYF.

A few counts support this clonotype. V usage is TRBV3-1 and J usage is TRBJ2-7; 7 bases align to TRBD2. Germline V gene sequence: CDR1 LGHDT, CDR2 YNNKEL (reference sequence). The V segment lost 2 bases and the J segment 6 bases; nucleotides outside the gene matches: 4. The CDR3 extends over 13 amino acids. CDR3 nucleotides: TGTGCCAGCAGCCAATCGACTAGCACCGAGCAGTACTTC. Amino acids: CASSQSTSTEQYF.

There are a few counts of this clonotype. This rearrangement joins TRBV15 to TRBJ2-1; 8 nucleotides match TRBD2. V was pared by 5 bases and J by 4 bases, with 13 bases of the junction left unmatched. The CDR3 covers 17 residues. CDR1 is LNHNV, CDR2 YYDKDF, per germline (reference sequence). The CDR3 sequence is CATSSRKAGGRYNEQFF. CDR3 in DNA: TGTGCCACCAGCTCAAGGAAGGCGGGAGGAAGGTACAATGAGCAGTTCTTC.

A few counts support this clonotype. The chain employs TRBV29-1 and TRBJ2-2; D call uncertain. The CDR3 covers 13 residues. In germline, CDR1 is SQVTM, CDR2 ANQGSEA. Trimming cost V 4 bases and J 1 base, with 7 bases left between them. This chain's CDR3 is CSVVRGNTGELFF. The CDR3 nucleotides are TGCAGCGTTGTCAGAGGGAACACCGGGGAGCTGTTTTTT.

This clonotype was observed at least ten times. The rearrangement joins TRBV20-1 to TRBJ2-5, with TRBD2 matching 9 bases. The CDR3 runs 12 residues. The V gene's germline CDR1 is DFQATT and CDR2 SNEGSKA (reference sequence). The ends lost 5 bases at V and 3 bases at J; junction bases unmatched: 1. The CDR3 spells CSAPSGEETQYF. The CDR3, as DNA: TGCAGTGCTCCTAGCGGGGAAGAGACCCAGTACTTC.

This clonotype occurred many times. The chain carries TRBV28 and TRBJ2-5; a weak D match, TRBD2 (5 bases). V was cut by 7 bases and J by 4 bases, with 10 bases left in between. The germline CDR1 and CDR2 sequences are MDHEN and SYDVKM. The CDR3 runs 12 residues. CDR3 region: CASIGGTETQYF. The CDR3 bases are TGTGCCAGCATCGGAGGCACAGAGACCCAGTACTTC.

This clonotype showed up many times. This chain connects TRBV29-1 to TRBJ1-2; 11 bases line up with TRBD1. Germline assignment: CDR1 SQVTM and CDR2 ANQGSEA. The CDR3 sequence is 15 residues long. In DNA, the CDR3 is TGCAGGGTGACCGGGACAGGGGGTCTAGACTATGGCTACACCTTC. The encoded protein is CRVTGTGGLDYGYTF.

There are a few counts of this clonotype. The chain joins TRBV9 to TRBJ1-2, with 8 bases aligning to TRBD1. Germline CDR1 reads SGDLS; CDR2 reads YYNGEE. Trimming at V came to 0 bases and at J to 8 bases, leaving 12 bases not matched to a gene. This CDR3 is built from 16 residues. CDR3 sequence (DNA): TGTGCCAGCAGCGTAGGGGCCACAGGGGGAATCGGCGGCTACACCTTC. Its translation is CASSVGATGGIGGYTF.

This clonotype was seen repeatedly, ten times or more. The chain employs TRBV5-1 and TRBJ1-1, with D perhaps matching TRBD1 (5 bases). Germline lookup yields CDR1 SGHRS and CDR2 YFSETQ. V was cut by 7 bases and J by 4 bases, with 8 bases left in between. CDR3 length equals 11 residues. The CDR3 region has the DNA TGCGCCAGCCAGGGAGGCACTGAAGCTTTCTTT. As protein: CASQGGTEAFF.

This clonotype has ten or more counts. The chain recombines TRBV7-8 with TRBJ2-7, with TRBD2 matching over 8 bases. This CDR3 has 14 amino acids. V gave up 2 bases and J gave up 2 bases; unmatched junction bases: 2. Germline V lookup: CDR1 SGHVS, CDR2 FQNEAQ. Here the CDR3 DNA reads TGTGCCAGCAGCTTACCGGGACTAGCCTACGAGCAGTACTTC. This codes for CASSLPGLAYEQYF.